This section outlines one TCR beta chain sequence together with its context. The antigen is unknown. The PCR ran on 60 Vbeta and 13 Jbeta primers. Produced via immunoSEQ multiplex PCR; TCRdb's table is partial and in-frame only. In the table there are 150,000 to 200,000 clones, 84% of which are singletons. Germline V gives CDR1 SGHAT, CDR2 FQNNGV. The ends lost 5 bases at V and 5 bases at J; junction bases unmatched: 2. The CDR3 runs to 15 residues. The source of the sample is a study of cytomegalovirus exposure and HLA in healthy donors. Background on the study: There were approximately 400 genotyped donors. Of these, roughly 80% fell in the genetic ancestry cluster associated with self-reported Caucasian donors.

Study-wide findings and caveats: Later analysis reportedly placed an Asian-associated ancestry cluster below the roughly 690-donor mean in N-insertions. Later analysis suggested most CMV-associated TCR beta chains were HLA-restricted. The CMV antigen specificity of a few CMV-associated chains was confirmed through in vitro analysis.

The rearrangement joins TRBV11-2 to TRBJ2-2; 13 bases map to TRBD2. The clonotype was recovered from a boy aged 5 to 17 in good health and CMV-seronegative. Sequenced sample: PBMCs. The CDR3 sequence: CASSPGLAGTGELFF. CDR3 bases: TGTGCCAGCAGCCCGGGACTAGCGGGGACCGGGGAGCTGTTTTTT.